The clone carrying this T cell receptor beta chain came up many times. This entry is derived from a study of T cells in Graves' hyperthyroidism and ophthalmopathy. Study-level background: Sampling of peripheral blood happened at initial diagnosis, prior to any treatment.

Hyperthyroidism in the patients, aged 18 to 65, was newly diagnosed and under 2 months in duration. Clinical symptoms, serum thyroxine, TRAb, thyroid ultrasound and orbital computed tomography established diagnosis. Amplification of TCR beta CDR3 regions was performed using RNA transcripts as template. A first-round RT-PCR of the TCR CDR3 used the HTBI primer set. TCRdb processed the multiplex PCR reads anew with MiXCR; each CDR3 protein has one entry. The data show some 440,000 distinct CDR3 sequences, around 16% seen once. The CDR3 consists of 16 residues. Per germline, CDR1 DFQATT and CDR2 SNEGSKA (reference sequence). With V trimmed by 0 bases and J by 4 bases, 7 bases remained unmatched.

The gene calls are TRBV20-1 and TRBJ2-3; TRBD2 aligns across 10 bases. The clonotype was recovered from a woman aged 18-35 years with Graves' hyperthyroidism. Input material: blood. Here the CDR3 reads CSARDLSGRRADTQYF. The CDR3 bases are TGCAGTGCTAGAGATCTTAGCGGGAGGCGGGCAGATACGCAGTATTTT.